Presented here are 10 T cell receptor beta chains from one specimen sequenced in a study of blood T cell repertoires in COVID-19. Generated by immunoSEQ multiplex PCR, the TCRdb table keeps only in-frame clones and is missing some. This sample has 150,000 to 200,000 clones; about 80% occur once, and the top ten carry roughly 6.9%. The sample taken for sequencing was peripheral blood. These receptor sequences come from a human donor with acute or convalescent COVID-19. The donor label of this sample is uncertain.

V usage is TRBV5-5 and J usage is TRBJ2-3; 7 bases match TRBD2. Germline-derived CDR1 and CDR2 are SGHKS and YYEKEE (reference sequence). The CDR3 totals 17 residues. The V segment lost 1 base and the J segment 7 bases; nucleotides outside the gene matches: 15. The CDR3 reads CASSLRSGADLRYTQYF. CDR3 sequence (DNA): TGTGCCAGCAGCTTGAGGAGCGGGGCGGATTTGCGGTATACGCAGTATTTT.

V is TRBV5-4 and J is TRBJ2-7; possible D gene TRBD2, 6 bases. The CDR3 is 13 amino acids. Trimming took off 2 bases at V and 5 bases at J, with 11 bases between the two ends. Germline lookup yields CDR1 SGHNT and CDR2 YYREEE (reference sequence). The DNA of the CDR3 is TGTGCCAGCAGCTTTTGGGGGGTGAACGAGCAGTACTTC. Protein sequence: CASSFWGVNEQYF.

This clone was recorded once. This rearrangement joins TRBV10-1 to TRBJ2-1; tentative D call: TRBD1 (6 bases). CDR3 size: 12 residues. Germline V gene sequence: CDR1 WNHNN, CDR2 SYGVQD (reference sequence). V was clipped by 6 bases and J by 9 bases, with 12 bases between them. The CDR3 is CASSSTGIEQFF. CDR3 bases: TGCGCCAGCAGCTCAACAGGGATTGAGCAGTTCTTC.

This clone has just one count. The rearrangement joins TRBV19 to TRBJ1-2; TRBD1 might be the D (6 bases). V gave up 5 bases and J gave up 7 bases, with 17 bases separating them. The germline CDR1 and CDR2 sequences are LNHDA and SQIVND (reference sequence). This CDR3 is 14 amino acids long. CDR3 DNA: TGTGCCAGTAGTCATCTGACAGGAGGAGGTGGCTACACCTTC. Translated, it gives CASSHLTGGGGYTF. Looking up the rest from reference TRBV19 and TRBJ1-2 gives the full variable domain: DGGITQSPKYLFRKEGQNVTLSCEQNLNHDAMYWYRQDPGQGLRLIYYSQIVNDFQKGDIAEGYSVSREKKESFPLTVTSAQKNPTAFYLCASSHLTGGGGYTFGSGTRLTVV.

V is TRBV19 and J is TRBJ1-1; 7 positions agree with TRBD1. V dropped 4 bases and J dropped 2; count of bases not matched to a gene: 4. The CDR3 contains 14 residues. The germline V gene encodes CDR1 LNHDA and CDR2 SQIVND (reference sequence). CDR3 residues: CASSRGTVNTEAFF. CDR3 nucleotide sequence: TGTGCCAGTAGTAGGGGGACAGTTAACACTGAAGCTTTCTTT. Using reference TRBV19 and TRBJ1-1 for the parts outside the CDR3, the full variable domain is DGGITQSPKYLFRKEGQNVTLSCEQNLNHDAMYWYRQDPGQGLRLIYYSQIVNDFQKGDIAEGYSVSREKKESFPLTVTSAQKNPTAFYLCASSRGTVNTEAFFGQGTRLTVV.

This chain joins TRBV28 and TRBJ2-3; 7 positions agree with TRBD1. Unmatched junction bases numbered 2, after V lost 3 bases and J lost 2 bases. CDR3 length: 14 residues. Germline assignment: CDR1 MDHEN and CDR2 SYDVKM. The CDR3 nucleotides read TGTGCCAGCAGTTTGGACAGGAACACAGATACGCAGTATTTT. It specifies CASSLDRNTDTQYF.

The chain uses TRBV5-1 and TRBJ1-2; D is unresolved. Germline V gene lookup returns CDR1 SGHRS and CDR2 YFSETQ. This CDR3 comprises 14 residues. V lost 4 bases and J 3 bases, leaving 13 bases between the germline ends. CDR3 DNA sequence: TGCGCCAGCAGCCCGGCTCTCGGAGACTATGGCTACACCTTC. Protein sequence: CASSPALGDYGYTF.

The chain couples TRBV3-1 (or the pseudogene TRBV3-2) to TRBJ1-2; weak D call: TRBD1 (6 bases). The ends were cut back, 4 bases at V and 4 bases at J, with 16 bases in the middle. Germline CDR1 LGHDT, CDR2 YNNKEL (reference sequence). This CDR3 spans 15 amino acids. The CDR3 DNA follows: TGTGCCAGCAGCCCCGGCAGGGGTATCGGCTATGGCTACACCTTC. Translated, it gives CASSPGRGIGYGYTF.

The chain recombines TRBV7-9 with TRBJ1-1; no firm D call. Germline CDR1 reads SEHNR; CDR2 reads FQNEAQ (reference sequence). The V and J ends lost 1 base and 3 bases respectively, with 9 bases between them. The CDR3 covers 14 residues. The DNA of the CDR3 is TGTGCCAGCAGCTTAGGGCGGGAGCACACTGAAGCTTTCTTT. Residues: CASSLGREHTEAFF.

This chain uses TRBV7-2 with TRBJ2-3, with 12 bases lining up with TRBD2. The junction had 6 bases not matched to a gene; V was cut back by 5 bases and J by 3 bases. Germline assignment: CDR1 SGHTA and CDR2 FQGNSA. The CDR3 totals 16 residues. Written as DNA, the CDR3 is TGTGCCAGCAGCCTCCTAGCGGGAGGGTTGACAGATACGCAGTATTTT. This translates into CASSLLAGGLTDTQYF.